A selection of T cell receptor beta chains follows, all from one sample in a study of T cell repertoires in cytomegalovirus infection. Antigen specificity for these receptors is unknown. TCRdb reprocessed the reads via MiXCR and lists one record per CDR3 protein. This sample carries about 310,000 distinct CDR3 sequences, 20% to 30% of them seen once, and the ten largest clones take about an eighth. Sample: cultured PBMCs, taken from culture after CMV antigen stimulation. These receptor sequences come from a human donor in good health (CMV status not recorded). Some clones in this sample may be carry-over from other donors' samples. The CDR3 runs from the conserved cysteine through the conserved F or W. The D gene is left open where the match is weak. Not every row has a clone size; where given, it reads once, few, many or a size class.

d_call	j_call	clone_size	v_call	cdr3_nt	cdr3_aa
NA	TRBJ2-5	many	TRBV7-2	TGTGCCAGCAGCTTATGGACAGAATCTAGAGTGTACCAAGAGACCCAGTACTTC	CASSLWTESRVYQETQYF
NA	TRBJ2-3	NA	TRBV6-5	TGTGCCAGCAGTCCGACGGGGGATATGCAGTATTTT	CASSPTGDMQYF
TRBD1	TRBJ2-4	NA	TRBV6-5	TGTGCCAGCGGTACGTTGACGGGACAGGGGAACATTCAGTACTTC	CASGTLTGQGNIQYF
TRBD1	TRBJ1-5	few	TRBV6-2/TRBV6-3	TGTGCCAGCAGTGGGACAGGGGGCGCGAATCAGCCCCAGCATTTT	CASSGTGGANQPQHF
NA	TRBJ1-4	NA	TRBV4-1	TGCGCCAGCCGTTTTATGGGTGGAGAAAAACTGTTTTTT	CASRFMGGEKLFF
TRBD1	TRBJ1-1	NA	TRBV18	TGTGCCAGCTCACCCGGACAGGGGATGAACACTGAAGCTTTCTTT	CASSPGQGMNTEAFF
NA	TRBJ1-1	NA	TRBV11-2	TGTGCCAGCAGCTTATCCCCTTCAGTTGCTGAAGCTTTCTTT	CASSLSPSVAEAFF
NA	TRBJ1-6	many	TRBV28	TGTGCCAGCAGTCTTGAACGATATAATTCACCCCTCCACTTT	CASSLERYNSPLHF
TRBD2	TRBJ2-5	many	TRBV7-9	TGTGCCAGCAGCTTAGCGGCGGGTAGCGGGCTTCAAGAGACCCAGTACTTC	CASSLAAGSGLQETQYF
NA	TRBJ2-3	few	TRBV7-6	TGTGCCAGCAGCTTACTCCTGGGCCTACTACTTAGCACAGATACGCAGTATTTT	CASSLLLGLLLSTDTQYF
TRBD1	TRBJ1-2	NA	TRBV28	TGTGCCACAGGGGGAAACAAAAACTATGGCTACACCTTC	CATGGNKNYGYTF
NA	TRBJ2-3	few	TRBV6-2/TRBV6-3	TGTGCCAGCAGTTACTCGATGGGTACGCAGTATTTT	CASSYSMGTQYF
NA	TRBJ1-4	few	TRBV7-2	TGTGCCAGCAGCTTTGGGTCCGGGGCAACTAATGAAAAACTGTTTTTT	CASSFGSGATNEKLFF
NA	TRBJ2-5	few	TRBV2	TGTGCCAGCAAACTAGGCCAAGAGACCCAGTACTTC	CASKLGQETQYF
NA	TRBJ1-5	few	TRBV6-2/TRBV6-3	TGTGCCAGCAGTTACTCGCTAGGGGCAAATCAGCCCCAGCATTTT	CASSYSLGANQPQHF
NA	TRBJ2-1	few	TRBV12-3/TRBV12-4	TGTGCCAGCAGTTTAGAAGCCGGGGTCCAATACAATGAGCAGTTCTTC	CASSLEAGVQYNEQFF
NA	TRBJ1-2	NA	TRBV6-2/TRBV6-3	TGTGCCAGCAGAAGTTTCGATGGCTACACCTTC	CASRSFDGYTF
TRBD1	TRBJ1-4	few	TRBV12-3/TRBV12-4	TGTGCCAGCAGCTTAGGACAGGGGTTTAATGAAAAACTGTTTTTT	CASSLGQGFNEKLFF
NA	TRBJ2-1	NA	TRBV19	TGTGCCAGTAGTTTCCAGTACAATGAGCAGTTCTTC	CASSFQYNEQFF
TRBD1	TRBJ1-4	NA	TRBV7-2	TGTGCCAGCAGCCCGCGACAGGGGACCGGACCTAATGAAAAACTGTTTTTT	CASSPRQGTGPNEKLFF
TRBD2	TRBJ2-5	NA	TRBV29-1	TGCAGCGTTGAAAGCCTAGCGGGAGGGTGGGAGACCCAGTACTTC	CSVESLAGGWETQYF
NA	TRBJ2-5	few	TRBV7-2	TGTGCCAGCAGCCCCCAAACAGGGAGGGAGACCCAGTACTTC	CASSPQTGRETQYF
NA	TRBJ1-3	NA	TRBV6-5	TGTGCCAGCAGGCAAGGGATTAGCTCTGGAAACACCATATATTTT	CASRQGISSGNTIYF
TRBD1	TRBJ2-1	NA	TRBV7-2	TGTGCCAGCACCGCCTCCGGGACAGGCCTCTACAATGAGCAGTTCTTC	CASTASGTGLYNEQFF
NA	TRBJ2-7	NA	TRBV11-2	TGTGCCAGCAGCTTAGGAGGAATCGGGCAGTACTTC	CASSLGGIGQYF
TRBD2	TRBJ2-7	few	TRBV19	TGTCCAGGTTCTGTGGGGTCCGGACTAGCGGGGGGTAGCTCCTACGAGCAGTACTTC	CPGSVGSGLAGGSSYEQYF
TRBD1	TRBJ2-3	NA	TRBV19	TGTGCCAGTAGTAACAGGGGATTGGGCACAGATACGCAGTATTTT	CASSNRGLGTDTQYF
TRBD2	TRBJ2-1	once	TRBV19	TGTGCCAGTAGTATAGGGACTAGCGGGAGGGCCGCGGGTTATGAGCAGTTCTTC	CASSIGTSGRAAGYEQFF
NA	TRBJ2-5	many	TRBV6-5	TGTGCCAGCAGTTACGGGATAGCGGTGGGGGAGACCCAGTACTTC	CASSYGIAVGETQYF
TRBD1	TRBJ2-7	many	TRBV7-2	TGTGCCAGCAGCCGGGGACAGGGTGGTTACGAGCAGTACTTC	CASSRGQGGYEQYF
TRBD2	TRBJ2-1	NA	TRBV7-9	TGTGCCAGCAGCCAACGGGGACTAGCGGGGTTTTACAATGAGCAGTTCTTC	CASSQRGLAGFYNEQFF
TRBD2	TRBJ2-5	many	TRBV7-2	TGTGCCAGCAGCTCGGGACTAGCGGGATCCTTCAGGACCCAGTACTTC	CASSSGLAGSFRTQYF
TRBD1	TRBJ1-2	NA	TRBV10-3	TGTGCCATCAGAGACAGGGGAAATGGCTACACCTTC	CAIRDRGNGYTF
TRBD2	TRBJ2-1	NA	TRBV2	TGTGCCAGCAGATGGGGGGGACTCGTGAGCTCCTACAATGAGCAGTTCTTC	CASRWGGLVSSYNEQFF
NA	TRBJ1-5	NA	TRBV7-6	TGTGCCAGCAGCAGACAGACGGGTTTCAATCAGCCCCAGCATTTT	CASSRQTGFNQPQHF
NA	TRBJ1-6	many	TRBV7-2	TGTGCCAGCAGCTTAGCTTTACATTCCTCACCCCTCCACTTT	CASSLALHSSPLHF
TRBD1	TRBJ1-5	many	TRBV28	TGTGCCAGCAGTTTACGGACAGGGGGGAATCAGCCCCAGCATTTT	CASSLRTGGNQPQHF